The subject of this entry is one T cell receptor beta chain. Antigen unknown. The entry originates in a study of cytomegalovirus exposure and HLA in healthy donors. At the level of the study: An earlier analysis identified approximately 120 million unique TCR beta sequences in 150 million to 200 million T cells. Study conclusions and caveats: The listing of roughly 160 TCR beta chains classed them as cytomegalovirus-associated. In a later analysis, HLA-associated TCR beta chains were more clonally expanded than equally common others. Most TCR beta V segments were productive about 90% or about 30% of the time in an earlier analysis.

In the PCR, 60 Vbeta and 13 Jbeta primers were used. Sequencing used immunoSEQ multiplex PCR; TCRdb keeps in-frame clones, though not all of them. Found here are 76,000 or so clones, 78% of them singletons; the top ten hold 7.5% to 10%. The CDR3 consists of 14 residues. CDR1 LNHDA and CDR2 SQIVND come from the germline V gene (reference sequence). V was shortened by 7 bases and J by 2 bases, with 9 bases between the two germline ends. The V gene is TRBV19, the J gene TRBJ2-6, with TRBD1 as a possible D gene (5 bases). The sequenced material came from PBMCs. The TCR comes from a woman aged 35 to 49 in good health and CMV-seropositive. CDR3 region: CASTPQAGANVLTF. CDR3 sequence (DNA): TGTGCCAGTACCCCACAGGCTGGGGCCAACGTCCTGACTTTC.